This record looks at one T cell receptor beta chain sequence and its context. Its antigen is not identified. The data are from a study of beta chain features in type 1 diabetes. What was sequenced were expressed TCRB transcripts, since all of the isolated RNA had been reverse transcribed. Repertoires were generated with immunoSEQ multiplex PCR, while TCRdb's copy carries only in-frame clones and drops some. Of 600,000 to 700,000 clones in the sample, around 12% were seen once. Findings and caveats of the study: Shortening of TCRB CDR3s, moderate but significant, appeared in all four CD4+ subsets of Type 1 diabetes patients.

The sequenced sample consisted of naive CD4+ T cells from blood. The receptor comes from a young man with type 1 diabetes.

CDR3 in amino acids: CASSTTLQGLQASTDTQYF. In DNA form, the CDR3 reads TGTGCCAGCAGCACTACCTTACAGGGGCTCCAAGCAAGCACAGATACGCAGTATTTT. The V and J genes are TRBV21-1 and TRBJ2-3; the table's TRBD1 call for D was not verified on the DNA. TRBV21-1 is flagged as a pseudogene. This CDR3 has 19 amino acids.